The 2 T cell receptor beta chains listed next were all sequenced from one sample in a study of regulatory T cells in long-lasting Graves disease. Investigators prepared the TCR beta libraries by applying iRepertoire HTBI primers and Arm-PCR of CDR3 regions. TCRdb fed the multiplex PCR reads into MiXCR, producing one record per CDR3 protein. The sample records 350,000 to 450,000 distinct CDR3 sequences, about 15% being singletons. Documented time point: newly diagnosed GD, antithyroid drugs for less than 3 months. The authors made the TCR library using RNA they extracted from PBMCs. This same sample was also part of a study on T cells in Graves' hyperthyroidism and ophthalmopathy.

The sequenced sample was peripheral blood mononuclear cells (PBMCs), obtained at new diagnosis, from a patient treated with antithyroid drugs. The source of these receptors is a woman aged 40 to 50 with Graves disease.

About this clonotype itself: A much larger clone is a single base away; this may be a read error. The conserved final phenylalanine or tryptophan is absent from the CDR3, which likely points to a read error. V usage is TRBV20-1 and J usage is TRBJ2-1; 9 bases align to TRBD2. This CDR3 is 16 amino acids long. Germline V lookup: CDR1 DFQATT, CDR2 SNEGSKA (reference sequence). The V segment lost 5 bases and the J segment 4 bases; nucleotides outside the gene matches: 12. Written as DNA, the CDR3 is TGCAGTGCTTACGACCCGGGGACTAGCAGATACAATGAGCAGTTCTTA. Amino acids: CSAYDPGTSRYNEQFL.

The rearrangement joins TRBV11-3 to TRBJ1-1; 10 bases are shared with TRBD2. The J call may be mistaken, given a closer DNA end match to TRBJ2-3. In germline, CDR1 is SGHNT, CDR2 YENEEA. The CDR3 is 15 residues long. The CDR3 nucleotides are TGTGCCAGCAACAAGAGCGGGAGGGCAGGAGATACGCAGTATTTT. As protein: CASNKSGRAGDTQYF.